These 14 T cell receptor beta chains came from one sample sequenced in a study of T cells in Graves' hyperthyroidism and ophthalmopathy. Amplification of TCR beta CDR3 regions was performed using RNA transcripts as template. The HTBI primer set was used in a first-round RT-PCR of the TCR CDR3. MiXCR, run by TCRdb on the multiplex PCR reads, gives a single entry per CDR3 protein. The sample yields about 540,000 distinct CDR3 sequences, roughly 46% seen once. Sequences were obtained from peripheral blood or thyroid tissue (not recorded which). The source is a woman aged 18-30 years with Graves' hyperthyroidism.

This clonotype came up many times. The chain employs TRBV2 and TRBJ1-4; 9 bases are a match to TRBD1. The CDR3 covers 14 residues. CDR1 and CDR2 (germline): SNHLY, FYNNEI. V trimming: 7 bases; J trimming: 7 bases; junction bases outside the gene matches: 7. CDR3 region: CASISGTGREKLFF. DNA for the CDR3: TGTGCCAGCATTTCCGGGACAGGGCGTGAAAAACTGTTTTTT.

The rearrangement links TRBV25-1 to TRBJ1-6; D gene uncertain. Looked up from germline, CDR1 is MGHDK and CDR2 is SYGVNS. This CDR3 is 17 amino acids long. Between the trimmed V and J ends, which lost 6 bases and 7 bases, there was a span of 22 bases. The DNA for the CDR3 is TGTGCCAGCAGCTTGGCCATGGGTATTGGAGAGAATTCACCCCTCCACTTT. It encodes CASSLAMGIGENSPLHF.

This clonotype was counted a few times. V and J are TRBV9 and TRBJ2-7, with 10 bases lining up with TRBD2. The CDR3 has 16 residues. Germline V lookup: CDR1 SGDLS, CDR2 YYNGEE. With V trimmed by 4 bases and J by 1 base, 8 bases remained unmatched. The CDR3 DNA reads TGTGCCAGCAGCCCCCGACAGGGACTAGCGTCCTACGAGCAGTACTTC. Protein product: CASSPRQGLASYEQYF.

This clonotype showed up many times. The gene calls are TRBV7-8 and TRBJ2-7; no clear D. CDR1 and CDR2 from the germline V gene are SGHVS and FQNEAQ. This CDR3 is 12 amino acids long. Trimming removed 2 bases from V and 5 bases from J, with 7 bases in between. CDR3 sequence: CASSLSRDEQYF. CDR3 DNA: TGTGCCAGCAGCTTAAGCCGGGACGAGCAGTACTTC. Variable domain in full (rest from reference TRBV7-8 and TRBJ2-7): GAGVSQSPRYKVAKRGQDVALRCDPISGHVSLFWYQQALGQGPEFLTYFQNEAQLDKSGLPSDRFFAERPEGSVSTLKIQRTQQEDSAVYLCASSLSRDEQYFGPGTRLTVT.

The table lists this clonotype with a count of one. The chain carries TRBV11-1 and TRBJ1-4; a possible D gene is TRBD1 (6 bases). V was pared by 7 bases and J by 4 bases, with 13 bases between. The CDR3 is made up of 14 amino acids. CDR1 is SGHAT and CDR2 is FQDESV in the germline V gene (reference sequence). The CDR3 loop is CASTTGARNEKLFF. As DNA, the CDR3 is TGTGCCAGCACCACGGGGGCTCGTAATGAAAAACTGTTTTTT.

CDR3: CSARDFNRADGETQYF. The CDR3 nucleotides are TGCAGTGCTAGAGATTTTAACAGGGCGGATGGAGAGACCCAGTACTTC. The gene calls are TRBV20-1 and TRBJ2-5; tentative D call: TRBD1 (6 bases). The germline V and J ends were trimmed by 0 bases and 4 bases, with 18 bases remaining between them. CDR3 size: 16 residues. Looked up from germline, CDR1 is DFQATT and CDR2 is SNEGSKA (reference sequence).

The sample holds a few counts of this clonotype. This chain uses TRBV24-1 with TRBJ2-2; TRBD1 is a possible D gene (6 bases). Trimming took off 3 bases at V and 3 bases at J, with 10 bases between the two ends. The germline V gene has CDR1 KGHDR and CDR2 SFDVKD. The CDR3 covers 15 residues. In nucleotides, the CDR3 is TGTGCCACCAGTGATCCCAGGACAGACACCGGGGAGCTGTTTTTT. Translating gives CATSDPRTDTGELFF.

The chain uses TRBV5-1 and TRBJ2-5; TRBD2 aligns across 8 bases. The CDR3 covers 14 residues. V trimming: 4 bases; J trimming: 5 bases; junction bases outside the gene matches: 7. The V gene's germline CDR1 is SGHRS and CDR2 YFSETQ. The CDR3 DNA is TGCGCCAGCAGCCCAGAAGCGGGAGTTGAGACCCAGTACTTC. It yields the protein CASSPEAGVETQYF.

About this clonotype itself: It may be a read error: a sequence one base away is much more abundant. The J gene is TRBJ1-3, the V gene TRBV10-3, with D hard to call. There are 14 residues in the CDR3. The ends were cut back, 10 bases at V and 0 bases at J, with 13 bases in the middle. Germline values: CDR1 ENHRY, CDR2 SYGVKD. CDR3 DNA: TGTGCCACCAGCAGAGAATCCTCTGGAAACACCATATATTTT. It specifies CATSRESSGNTIYF.

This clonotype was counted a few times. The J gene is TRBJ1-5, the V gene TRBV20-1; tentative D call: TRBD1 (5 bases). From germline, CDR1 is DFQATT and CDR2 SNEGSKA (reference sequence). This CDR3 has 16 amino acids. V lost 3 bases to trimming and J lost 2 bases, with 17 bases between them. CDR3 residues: CSARGGGARGNQPQHF. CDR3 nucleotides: TGCAGTGCTAGGGGAGGCGGGGCGAGGGGCAATCAGCCCCAGCATTTT.

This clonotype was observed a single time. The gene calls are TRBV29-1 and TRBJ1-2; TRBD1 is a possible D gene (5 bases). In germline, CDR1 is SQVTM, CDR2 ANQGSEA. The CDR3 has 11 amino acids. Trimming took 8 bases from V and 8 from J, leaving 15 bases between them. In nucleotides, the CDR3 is TGCAGCTTAGCCACCGGGGGAGGCTACACCTTC. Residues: CSLATGGGYTF.

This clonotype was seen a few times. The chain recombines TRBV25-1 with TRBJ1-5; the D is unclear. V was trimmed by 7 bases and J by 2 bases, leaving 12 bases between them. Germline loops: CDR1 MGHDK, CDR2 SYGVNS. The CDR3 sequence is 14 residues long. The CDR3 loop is CASTHLMGNQPQHF. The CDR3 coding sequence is TGTGCCAGCACCCACTTGATGGGCAATCAGCCCCAGCATTTT.

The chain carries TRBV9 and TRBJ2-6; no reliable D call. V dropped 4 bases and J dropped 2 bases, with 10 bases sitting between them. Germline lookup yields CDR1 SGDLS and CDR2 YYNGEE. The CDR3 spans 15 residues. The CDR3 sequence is CASSPLITGANVLTF. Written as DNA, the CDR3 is TGTGCCAGCAGCCCCCTTATAACTGGGGCCAACGTCCTGACTTTC.

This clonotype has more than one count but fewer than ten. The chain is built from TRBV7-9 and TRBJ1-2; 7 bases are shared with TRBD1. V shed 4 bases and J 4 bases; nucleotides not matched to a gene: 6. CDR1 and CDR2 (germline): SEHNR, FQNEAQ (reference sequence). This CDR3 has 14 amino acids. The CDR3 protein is CASSSRQGGYGYTF. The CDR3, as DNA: TGTGCCAGCAGCTCCCGGCAGGGGGGCTATGGCTACACCTTC. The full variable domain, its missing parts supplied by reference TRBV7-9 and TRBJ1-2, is DTGVSQNPRHKITKRGQNVTFRCDPISEHNRLYWYRQTLGQGPEFLTYFQNEAQLEKSRLLSDRFSAERPKGSFSTLEIQRTEQGDSAMYLCASSSRQGGYGYTFGSGTRLTVV.